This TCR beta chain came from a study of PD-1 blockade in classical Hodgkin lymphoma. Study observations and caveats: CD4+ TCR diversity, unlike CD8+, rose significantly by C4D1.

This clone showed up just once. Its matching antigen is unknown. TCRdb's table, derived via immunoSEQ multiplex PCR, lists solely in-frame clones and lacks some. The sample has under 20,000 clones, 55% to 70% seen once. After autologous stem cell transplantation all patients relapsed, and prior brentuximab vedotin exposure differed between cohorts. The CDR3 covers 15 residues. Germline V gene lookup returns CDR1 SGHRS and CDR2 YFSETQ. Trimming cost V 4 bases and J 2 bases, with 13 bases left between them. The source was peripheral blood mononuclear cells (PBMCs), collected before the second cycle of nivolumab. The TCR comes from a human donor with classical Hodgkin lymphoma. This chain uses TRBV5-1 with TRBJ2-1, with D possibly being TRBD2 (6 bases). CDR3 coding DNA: TGCGCCAGCAGCCCGACGGGAGAGCCCTACAATGAGCAGTTCTTC. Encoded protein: CASSPTGEPYNEQFF.